Each of the 9 T cell receptor beta chains below was sequenced from the same sample in a study of T-cell memory formation after mild COVID-19. MiXCR, run by TCRdb on the 5' RACE reads, gives a single entry per CDR3 protein. The sample contains tens of thousands of distinct CDR3 sequences, approximately 13% of which appear only once. Sequencing input: PBMCs or a T cell subset sorted from them (not recorded which). The receptors shown here come from an adult woman who had mild COVID-19 (a few samples of this study predate the infection). Cell type and time point are not known.

This clonotype was seen ten or more times. The genes are TRBV11-2 and TRBJ2-1; D is ambiguous. V was pared by 3 bases and J by 8 bases, with 14 bases between. Germline-derived CDR1 and CDR2 are SGHAT and FQNNGV. This CDR3 contains 14 residues. The CDR3 reads CASSFGPAPDEQFF. The CDR3 bases are TGTGCCAGCAGCTTCGGACCCGCCCCCGATGAGCAGTTCTTC. Drawing the rest from reference TRBV11-2 and TRBJ2-1, the complete variable domain is EAGVAQSPRYKIIEKRQSVAFWCNPISGHATLYWYQQILGQGPKLLIQFQNNGVVDDSQLPKDRFSAERLKGVDSTLKIQPAKLEDSAVYLCASSFGPAPDEQFFGPGTRLTVL.

In this sample, this clonotype turned up a few times. This chain links TRBV9 with TRBJ2-7, with D unresolved. Germline loops: CDR1 SGDLS, CDR2 YYNGEE. V gave up 2 bases and J gave up 1 base, with 7 bases separating them. This CDR3 comprises 13 residues. The CDR3 DNA follows: TGTGCCAGCAGCGTTGGTGGGTCCTACGAGCAGTACTTC. Residues: CASSVGGSYEQYF.

The sample holds a few counts of this clonotype. The J gene is TRBJ2-7, the V gene TRBV5-1, with D possibly TRBD1 on 6 matching bases. The V and J ends lost 4 bases and 2 bases respectively, with 16 bases between them. Germline lookup yields CDR1 SGHRS and CDR2 YFSETQ. The CDR3 runs to 15 residues. The CDR3 loop is CASSSSAGATYEQYF. The DNA of the CDR3 is TGCGCCAGCAGCAGTAGCGCAGGGGCTACCTACGAGCAGTACTTC.

This sequence joins TRBV7-9 and TRBJ2-7, with 8 bases that match TRBD1. The trim removed 5 bases at V and 3 bases at J, leaving 12 bases unmatched. The CDR3 runs 16 residues. Germline CDR1 and CDR2: SEHNR and FQNEAQ (reference sequence). CDR3 protein: CASSPKAGQALYEQYF. Written as DNA, the CDR3 is TGTGCCAGCAGCCCGAAGGCGGGACAGGCTCTCTACGAGCAGTACTTC.

This clonotype was detected a few times. The chain couples TRBV5-5 to TRBJ2-2; D remains ambiguous. This CDR3 spans 15 amino acids. Deletions cut 4 bases from V and 4 bases from J, with 14 bases between. Germline V gene data show CDR1 as SGHKS and CDR2 as YYEKEE (reference sequence). CDR3 amino acids: CASSASLFSTGELFF. The CDR3 region has the DNA TGTGCCAGCAGCGCCAGTCTGTTTAGCACCGGGGAGCTGTTTTTT.

The V and J genes are TRBV4-2 and TRBJ2-7; D unresolved. Germline V CDR1 and CDR2: LGHNA, YNFKEQ. Trimming cost V 0 bases and J 3 bases, with 12 bases left between them. This CDR3 has 15 amino acids. For the CDR3, the DNA is TGTGCCAGCAGCCAAGAACCAGGTTACTACTACGAGCAGTACTTC. Encoded protein: CASSQEPGYYYEQYF.

This clonotype was counted a few times. The chain uses TRBV7-9 and TRBJ2-3, with D unclear. Germline loops: CDR1 SEHNR, CDR2 FQNEAQ (reference sequence). This CDR3 is 15 amino acids long. Trimming cost V 5 bases and J 3 bases, with 15 bases left between them. The CDR3 protein is CASSEPTHRTDTQYF. For the CDR3, the DNA is TGTGCCAGCAGCGAACCGACACATCGGACAGATACGCAGTATTTT.

This clonotype has a handful of counts. V gene TRBV15 combines with J gene TRBJ1-4; TRBD1 is a possible D gene (5 bases). V lost 1 base and J 0 bases, leaving 9 bases between the germline ends. Germline lookup yields CDR1 LNHNV and CDR2 YYDKDF (reference sequence). CDR3 length: 16 residues. CDR3 region: CATSRVGGATNEKLFF. CDR3 sequence (DNA): TGTGCCACCAGCAGAGTCGGGGGAGCAACTAATGAAAAACTGTTTTTT.

This clonotype was picked up a small number of times. V is TRBV6-6 and J is TRBJ2-1, with a tentative D call TRBD2 (6 bases). The germline V gene has CDR1 MNHNY and CDR2 SVGAGI (reference sequence). Trimming removed 0 bases from V and 8 bases from J, with 11 bases in between. The CDR3 contains 14 residues. CDR3 in amino acids: CASSYSVWEDEQFF. In nucleotides, the CDR3 is TGTGCCAGCAGTTACTCCGTGTGGGAGGATGAGCAGTTCTTC.